The 23 T cell receptor beta chains presented below share a single source sample, sequenced in a study of blood T cells in healthy people across ages. A J-beta primer mix and a sample-barcoded 5' primer were used in a second PCR of roughly 6 to 12 cycles. TCRdb analysed the 5' RACE reads with MiXCR anew, one entry per CDR3 protein. The repertoire holds fewer than 900,000 distinct CDR3 sequences, with more than 40% as singletons. The sample consisted of blood. These receptors all come from a woman aged 60-75 years in good health.

The chain combines TRBV18 with TRBJ1-2; no reliable D call. The CDR3 spans 15 residues. V shed 1 base and J shed 6 bases, with 15 bases lying between them. Germline CDR1 is KGHSH and CDR2 is LQKENI. CDR3 sequence reads: CASSPLSSGKDGYTF. Written as DNA, the CDR3 is TGTGCCAGCTCACCACTTTCTTCGGGGAAAGATGGCTACACCTTC. The full variable domain, its missing parts supplied by reference TRBV18 and TRBJ1-2, is NAGVMQNPRHLVRRRGQEARLRCSPMKGHSHVYWYRQLPEEGLKFMVYLQKENIIDESGMPKERFSAEFPKEGPSILRIQQVVRGDSAAYFCASSPLSSGKDGYTFGSGTRLTVV.

This clonotype appeared once. The rearrangement links TRBV14 to TRBJ2-1, with D uncertain. V lost 0 bases, J lost 7 bases, and 10 bases lay in between. The CDR3 has 14 amino acids. Germline CDR1 is SGHDN and CDR2 is FVKESK. The CDR3 DNA is TGTGCCAGCAGCCAAGATCCCTGGGAAAATGAGCAGTTCTTC. This gives the protein CASSQDPWENEQFF. Full variable domain (missing parts from reference TRBV14 and TRBJ2-1): EAGVTQFPSHSVIEKGQTVTLRCDPISGHDNLYWYRRVMGKEIKFLLHFVKESKQDESGMPNNRFLAERTGGTYSTLKVQPAELEDSGVYFCASSQDPWENEQFFGPGTRLTVL.

The CDR3: CATAIPGLAEGEQYF. CDR3 DNA: TGTGCCACCGCCATCCCGGGACTAGCGGAGGGCGAGCAGTACTTC. The genes are TRBV6-1 and TRBJ2-7; 11 bases match TRBD2. Germline V gene data show CDR1 as MNHNS and CDR2 as SASEGT. The CDR3 is 15 residues long. Losses at the gene ends were 10 bases for V and 6 bases for J; bases not matched to a gene: 14.

The V gene is TRBV25-1, the J gene TRBJ2-1; 8 bases align to TRBD1. Looked up from germline, CDR1 is MGHDK and CDR2 is SYGVNS. After removal of 8 bases from V and 8 bases from J, the junction contained 14 bases not matched to a gene. The CDR3 has 15 residues. The CDR3: CASGNLLGQGDEQFF. CDR3 nucleotides: TGTGCCAGCGGTAACCTCCTAGGACAGGGCGATGAGCAGTTCTTC.

As regards this clonotype: A much bigger clone sits one base away, suggesting this may be a read error. V usage is TRBV7-2 and J usage is TRBJ2-7, with D possibly TRBD1 on 6 matching bases. V lost 3 bases, J lost 10 bases, and 13 bases lay in between. In germline, CDR1 is SGHTA, CDR2 FQGNSA. The CDR3 loop spans 12 amino acids. CDR3 DNA sequence: TGTGCCAGCAGCTTTATTTGGACAGACCAGTACTTC. This encodes CASSFIWTDQYF. Full variable domain (missing parts from reference TRBV7-2 and TRBJ2-7): GAGVSQSPSNKVTEKGKDVELRCDPISGHTALYWYRQSLGQGLEFLIYFQGNSAPDKSGLPSDRFSAERTGGSVSTLTIQRTQQEDSAVYLCASSFIWTDQYFGPGTRLTVT.

In this sample, this clonotype turned up a few times. The chain couples TRBV4-3 to TRBJ1-2; D call uncertain. V was shortened by 0 bases and J by 3 bases, with 8 bases between the two germline ends. Germline CDR1 and CDR2: LGHNA and YSLEER. CDR3 length equals 14 residues. The CDR3 DNA reads as TGCGCCAGCAGCCAAGATAGGATGGACTATGGCTACACCTTC. Its translation is CASSQDRMDYGYTF.

This rearrangement joins TRBV12-3 or TRBV12-4 to TRBJ1-2; TRBD1 matches 7 bases. The V gene end was trimmed by 5 bases and the J gene end by 0 bases; junction bases not matched to a gene: 6. The CDR3 runs to 15 residues. The CDR3 DNA reads TGTGCCAGCAGTCCGGGACAGAGCTCTAACTATGGCTACACCTTC. Its protein product is CASSPGQSSNYGYTF.

This chain joins TRBV29-1 and TRBJ1-2, with a weak D call TRBD1 (6 bases). The germline CDR1 and CDR2 sequences are SQVTM and ANQGSEA. Trimming stripped 4 bases from V and 0 bases from J, with 15 bases between. The length of the CDR3 is 15 residues. CDR3 coding DNA: TGCAGCGTTGCCCCAGGGGCGGACGCTAACTATGGCTACACCTTC. It encodes CSVAPGADANYGYTF.

The chain combines TRBV21-1 with TRBJ1-3. TRBV21-1 is a pseudogene. This CDR3 spans 13 amino acids. The CDR3, as DNA: TGTGCCAGCAGCAGGGGTAATGGAAACACCATATATTTT. Its protein product is CASSRGNGNTIYF.

On this clonotype itself: At one end the junction does not follow the germline gene, possibly because of a read error. J is TRBJ2-7 and V is TRBV6-6; a possible D gene is TRBD2 (6 bases). Germline V gene lookup returns CDR1 MNHNY and CDR2 SVGAGI (reference sequence). The CDR3 covers 14 residues. CDR3 bases: TGTGCCAGCAGTGACTCCGGGACTGTCCTCGAGCAGTACTTC. Translating it yields CASSDSGTVLEQYF.

This clonotype was seen only a few times. V gene TRBV7-9 combines with J gene TRBJ2-2, with 10 bases identical to TRBD1. The J segment lost 2 bases and the V segment lost 4 bases, leaving 10 bases of the junction unmatched. CDR3 length: 18 residues. Germline V gives CDR1 SEHNR, CDR2 FQNEAQ (reference sequence). The CDR3 bases are TGTGCCAGCAGCTCTCTTGGTGGGACAGGGGTAAACACCGGGGAGCTGTTTTTT. This translates into CASSSLGGTGVNTGELFF.

This clonotype was counted between two and nine times. The chain joins TRBV28 to TRBJ2-3; TRBD1 agrees at 8 bases. Germline trimming cut 4 bases from V and 4 bases from J; bases unmatched to any gene: 7. The CDR3 spans 15 residues. The germline gives CDR1 MDHEN, CDR2 SYDVKM. In DNA form, the CDR3 reads TGTGCCAGCAGTTACCTCAGGGGGCGCGCAGATACGCAGTATTTT. Amino acid sequence: CASSYLRGRADTQYF.

In its sample, this clonotype was seen a few times. The V and J genes are TRBV5-5 and TRBJ1-2, with D unclear. CDR3 size: 13 residues. The germline V gene encodes CDR1 SGHKS and CDR2 YYEKEE (reference sequence). With 5 bases removed from V and 6 bases from J, the gap between germline ends came to 14 bases. CDR3 in amino acids: CASSGYRQNGYTF. In nucleotides, the CDR3 is TGTGCCAGCAGTGGGTATCGGCAGAATGGCTACACCTTC.

This clonotype was observed many times. This chain joins TRBV29-1 and TRBJ1-1, with 7 bases fitting TRBD1. The CDR3 has 12 amino acids. Germline-derived CDR1 and CDR2 are SQVTM and ANQGSEA. With V trimmed by 7 bases and J by 8 bases, 10 bases remained unmatched. The DNA for the CDR3 is TGCAGCGGCGCCGGGACAGCATACGAAGCTTTCTTT. The encoded protein is CSGAGTAYEAFF.

This sequence joins TRBV6-2 or TRBV6-3 and TRBJ2-5; 11 bases map to TRBD2. In germline, CDR1 is MNHEY, CDR2 SVGEGT. The CDR3 runs to 16 residues. Germline trimming cut 2 bases from V and 5 bases from J; bases unmatched to any gene: 7. CDR3 region: CASSYPLAGGEETQYF. The CDR3 nucleotides are TGTGCCAGCAGTTACCCCCTAGCGGGAGGCGAGGAGACCCAGTACTTC.

The chain joins TRBV16 to TRBJ2-3; D uncertain. V lost 8 bases, J lost 0 bases, and 9 bases lay in between. Germline V gene data show CDR1 as KGHSY and CDR2 as FQNENV. The CDR3 has 13 residues. The CDR3 DNA sequence: TGTGCCAGCGCGGTCGGGAGCACAGATACGCAGTATTTT. As protein: CASAVGSTDTQYF.

The rearrangement uses TRBV6-5 and TRBJ2-7; 10 nucleotides match TRBD2. The CDR3 is made up of 15 amino acids. CDR1 is MNHEY, CDR2 SVGAGI, per germline. The ends lost 2 bases at V and 2 bases at J; junction bases unmatched: 3. CDR3 sequence reads: CASSYGLAETYEQYF. The CDR3 region has the DNA TGTGCCAGCAGTTACGGACTAGCGGAGACCTACGAGCAGTACTTC.

Ten or more counts support this clonotype. This chain joins TRBV5-5 and TRBJ2-7; D might be TRBD1 (5 bases). V gave up 3 bases and J gave up 6 bases, with 16 bases separating them. Germline CDR1 SGHKS, CDR2 YYEKEE (reference sequence). CDR3 length: 14 amino acids. Here the CDR3 reads CASSYTMGPGEQYF. The CDR3 DNA reads TGTGCCAGCAGCTATACGATGGGGCCCGGCGAGCAGTACTTC. The variable domain in full, with the rest retrieved from reference TRBV5-5 and TRBJ2-7, is DAGVTQSPTHLIKTRGQQVTLRCSPISGHKSVSWYQQVLGQGPQFIFQYYEKEERGRGNFPDRFSARQFPNYSSELNVNALLLGDSALYLCASSYTMGPGEQYFGPGTRLTVT.

Only a few counts were recorded for this clonotype. As DNA, the CDR3 is TGTGCCAGCACTAAAGGGACTGCAACCCGGAATGAGCAGTTCTTC. This codes for CASTKGTATRNEQFF. The rearrangement joins TRBV6-6 to TRBJ2-1; the D gene is possibly TRBD2 (6 bases). The germline gives CDR1 MNHNY, CDR2 SVGAGI (reference sequence). This CDR3 spans 15 amino acids. V was clipped by 7 bases and J by 7 bases, with 20 bases between them.

V and J are TRBV6-5 and TRBJ1-3, with unresolved D. Germline V gene lookup returns CDR1 MNHEY and CDR2 SVGAGI. Trimming left V 4 bases short and J 8 bases short, with 6 bases between. The CDR3 is 11 amino acids. CDR3 DNA: TGTGCCAGCAGTTCCGGCCACACCATATATTTT. Protein product: CASSSGHTIYF.

The genes are TRBV4-3 and TRBJ2-5; 7 bases align to TRBD1. Germline CDR1 LGHNA, CDR2 YSLEER. The CDR3 consists of 14 residues. The V and J ends lost 5 bases and 5 bases, in that order; junction bases with no gene match: 8. The CDR3 spells CASSWDREGETQYF. The CDR3 DNA is TGCGCCAGCAGCTGGGACAGAGAGGGGGAGACCCAGTACTTC.

In its sample, this clonotype was seen once. This rearrangement joins TRBV18 to TRBJ1-1; D gene ambiguous. With 3 bases removed from V and 9 bases from J, the gap between germline ends came to 20 bases. CDR1 and CDR2 from the germline V gene are KGHSH and LQKENI. CDR3 length: 15 residues. In DNA, the CDR3 is TGTGCCAGCTCACCCTCGCACAAGAGGGATCAAAAAGCTTTCTTT. As protein: CASSPSHKRDQKAFF.

The chain combines TRBV20-1 with TRBJ2-1, with 8 bases lining up with TRBD2. Germline V gene data show CDR1 as DFQATT and CDR2 as SNEGSKA (reference sequence). This CDR3 comprises 14 residues. The J segment lost 4 bases and the V segment lost 3 bases, leaving 5 bases of the junction unmatched. This chain's CDR3 is CSARFGRDYNEQFF. CDR3 DNA sequence: TGCAGTGCTAGGTTCGGGAGGGATTACAATGAGCAGTTCTTC.